This T cell receptor beta chain originates from a study of T cells in Graves' hyperthyroidism and ophthalmopathy. Regions amplified from RNA transcripts were the TCR beta CDR3 regions. HTBI primers were used for first-round RT-PCR of the TCR CDR3. From the multiplex PCR reads, TCRdb called clonotypes with MiXCR, one entry per CDR3 protein. Among some 210,000 distinct CDR3 sequences listed, roughly 15% were seen once. The junction had 8 bases not matched to a gene; V was cut back by 7 bases and J by 3 bases. Per the germline V gene, CDR1 is LGHNT and CDR2 is FRNRAP. The CDR3 is made up of 15 amino acids. Hyperthyroidism of Graves' type that showed no ophthalmopathy progression within 18 months was stable. In patients aged 18 to 65, hyperthyroidism was newly diagnosed, with duration under 2 months. Every diagnosis used clinical symptoms, serum thyroxine and TRAb, thyroid ultrasound and orbital computed tomography.

This clonotype was detected ten times or more. The source is a man between 45 and 60 years old with Graves' hyperthyroidism. Sequencing input: blood. The chain links TRBV12-5 to TRBJ2-1; 8 nucleotides line up with TRBD2. Here the CDR3 DNA reads TGTGCTAGTGTTCCCGGGAGGGGGTTCTACAATGAGCAGTTCTTC. It yields the protein CASVPGRGFYNEQFF. Combining the CDR3 with reference TRBV12-5 and TRBJ2-1 gives the whole variable domain DARVTQTPRHKVTEMGQEVTMRCQPILGHNTVFWYRQTMMQGLELLAYFRNRAPLDDSGMPKDRFSAEMPDATLATLKIQPSEPRDSAVYFCASVPGRGFYNEQFFGPGTRLTVL.